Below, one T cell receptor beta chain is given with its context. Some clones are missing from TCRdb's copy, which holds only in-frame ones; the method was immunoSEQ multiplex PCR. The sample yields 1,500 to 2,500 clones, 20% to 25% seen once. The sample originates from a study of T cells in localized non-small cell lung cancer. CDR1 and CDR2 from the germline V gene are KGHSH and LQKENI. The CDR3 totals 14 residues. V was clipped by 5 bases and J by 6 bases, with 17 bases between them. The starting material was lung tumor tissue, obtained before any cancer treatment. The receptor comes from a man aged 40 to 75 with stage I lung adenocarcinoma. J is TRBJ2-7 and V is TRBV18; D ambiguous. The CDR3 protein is CASSGAPGAGEQYF. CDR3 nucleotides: TGTGCCAGCTCAGGTGCCCCGGGTGCAGGCGAGCAGTACTTC.